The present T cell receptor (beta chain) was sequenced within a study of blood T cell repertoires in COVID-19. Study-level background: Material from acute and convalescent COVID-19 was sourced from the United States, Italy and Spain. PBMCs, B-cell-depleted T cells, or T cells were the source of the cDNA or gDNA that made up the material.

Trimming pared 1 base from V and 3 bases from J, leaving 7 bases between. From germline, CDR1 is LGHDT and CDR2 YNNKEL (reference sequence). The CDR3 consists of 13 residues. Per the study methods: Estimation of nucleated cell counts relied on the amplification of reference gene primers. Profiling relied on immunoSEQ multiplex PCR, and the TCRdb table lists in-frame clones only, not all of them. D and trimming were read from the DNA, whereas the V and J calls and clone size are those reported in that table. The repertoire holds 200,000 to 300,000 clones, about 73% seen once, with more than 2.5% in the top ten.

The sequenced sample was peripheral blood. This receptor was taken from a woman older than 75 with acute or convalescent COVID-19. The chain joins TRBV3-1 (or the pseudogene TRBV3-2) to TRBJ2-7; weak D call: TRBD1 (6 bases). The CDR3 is CASSQGDNYEQYF. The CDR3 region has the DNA TGTGCCAGCAGCCAAGGGGACAACTACGAGCAGTACTTC.